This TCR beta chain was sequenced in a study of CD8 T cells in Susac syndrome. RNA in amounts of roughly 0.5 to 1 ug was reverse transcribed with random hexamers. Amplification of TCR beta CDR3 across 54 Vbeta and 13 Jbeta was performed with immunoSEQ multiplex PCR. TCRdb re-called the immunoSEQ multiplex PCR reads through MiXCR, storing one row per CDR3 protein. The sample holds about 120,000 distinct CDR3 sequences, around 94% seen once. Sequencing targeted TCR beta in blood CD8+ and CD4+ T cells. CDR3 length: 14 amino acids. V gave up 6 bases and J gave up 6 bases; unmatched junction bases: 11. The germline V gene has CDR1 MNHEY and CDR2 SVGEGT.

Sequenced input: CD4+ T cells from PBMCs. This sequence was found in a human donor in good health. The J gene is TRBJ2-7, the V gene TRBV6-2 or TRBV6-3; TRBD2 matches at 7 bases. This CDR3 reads CASRSRELGREQYF. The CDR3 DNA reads TGTGCCAGCAGATCGCGGGAGCTCGGCCGCGAGCAGTACTTC.